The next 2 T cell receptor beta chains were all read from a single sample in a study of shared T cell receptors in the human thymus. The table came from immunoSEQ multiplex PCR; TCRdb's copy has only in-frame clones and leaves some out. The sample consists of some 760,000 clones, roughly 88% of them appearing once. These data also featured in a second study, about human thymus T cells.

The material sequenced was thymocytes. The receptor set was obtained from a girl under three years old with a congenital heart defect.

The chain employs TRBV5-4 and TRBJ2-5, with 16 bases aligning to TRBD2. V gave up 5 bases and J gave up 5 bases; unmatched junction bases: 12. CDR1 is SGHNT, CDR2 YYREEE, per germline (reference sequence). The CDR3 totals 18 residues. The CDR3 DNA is TGTGCCAGCAGACTAAAATACGGGACTAGCGGGGGGGACGAGACCCAGTACTTC. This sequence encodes CASRLKYGTSGGDETQYF.

The CDR3 loop is CASKEFSSENSPLHF. DNA of the CDR3: TGCGCCAGCAAGGAGTTCAGCAGTGAGAATTCACCCCTCCACTTT. The J gene is TRBJ1-6, the V gene TRBV5-1; D is ambiguous. Trimming stripped 6 bases from V and 7 bases from J, with 17 bases between. CDR1 and CDR2 (germline): SGHRS, YFSETQ. The CDR3 has 15 amino acids.